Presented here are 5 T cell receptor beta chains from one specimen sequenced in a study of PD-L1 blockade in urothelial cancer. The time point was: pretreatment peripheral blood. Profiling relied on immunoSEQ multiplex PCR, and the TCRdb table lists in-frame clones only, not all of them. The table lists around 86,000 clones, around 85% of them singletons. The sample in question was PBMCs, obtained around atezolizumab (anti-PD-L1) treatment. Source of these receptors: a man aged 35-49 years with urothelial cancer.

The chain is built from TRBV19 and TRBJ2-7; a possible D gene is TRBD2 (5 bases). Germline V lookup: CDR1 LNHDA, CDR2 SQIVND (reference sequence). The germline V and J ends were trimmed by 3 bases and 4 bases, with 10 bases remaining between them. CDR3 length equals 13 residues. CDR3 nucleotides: TGTGCCAGTAGTATCCGCGGGCAGTACGAGCAGTACTTC. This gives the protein CASSIRGQYEQYF.

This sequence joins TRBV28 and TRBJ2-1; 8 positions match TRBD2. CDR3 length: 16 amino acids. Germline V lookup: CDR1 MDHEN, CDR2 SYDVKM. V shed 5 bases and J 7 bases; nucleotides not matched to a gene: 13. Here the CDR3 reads CASSPSGTRLGNEQFF. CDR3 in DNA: TGTGCCAGCAGTCCATCCGGGACTAGGTTAGGGAATGAGCAGTTCTTC.

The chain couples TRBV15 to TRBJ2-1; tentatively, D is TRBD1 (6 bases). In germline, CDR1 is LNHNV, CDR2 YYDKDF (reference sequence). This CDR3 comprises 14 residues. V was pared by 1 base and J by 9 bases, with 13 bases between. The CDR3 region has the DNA TGTGCCACCAGCAGAGTGAGGGGGACGGGTGAGCAGTTCTTC. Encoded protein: CATSRVRGTGEQFF.

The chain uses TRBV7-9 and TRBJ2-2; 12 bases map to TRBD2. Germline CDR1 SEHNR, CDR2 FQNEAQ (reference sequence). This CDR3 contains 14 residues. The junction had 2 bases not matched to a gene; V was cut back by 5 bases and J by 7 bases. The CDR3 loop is CASSTTSGSGELFF. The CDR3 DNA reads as TGTGCCAGCAGCACGACTAGCGGGAGCGGGGAGCTGTTTTTT.

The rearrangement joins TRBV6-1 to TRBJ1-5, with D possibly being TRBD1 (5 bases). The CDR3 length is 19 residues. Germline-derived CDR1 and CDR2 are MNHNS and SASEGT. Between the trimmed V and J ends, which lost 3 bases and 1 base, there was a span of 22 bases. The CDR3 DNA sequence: TGTGCCAGCAGTGAGCAGGGAGTGGGAGGGCTAAGGAGCAATCAGCCCCAGCATTTT. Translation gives CASSEQGVGGLRSNQPQHF.